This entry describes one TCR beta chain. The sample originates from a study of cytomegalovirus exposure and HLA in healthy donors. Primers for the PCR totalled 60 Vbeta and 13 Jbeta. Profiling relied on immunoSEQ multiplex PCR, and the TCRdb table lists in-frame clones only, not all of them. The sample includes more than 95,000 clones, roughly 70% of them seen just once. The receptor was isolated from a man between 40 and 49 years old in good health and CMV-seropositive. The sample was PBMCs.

Here the CDR3 reads CASSLEDRGTDTQYF. The CDR3 nucleotides read TGCGCCAGCAGCTTGGAAGACAGGGGAACAGATACGCAGTATTTT. The chain couples TRBV5-1 to TRBJ2-3, with 8 bases fitting TRBD1. In germline, CDR1 is SGHRS, CDR2 YFSETQ. The CDR3 runs to 15 residues. Trimming at V came to 0 bases and at J to 3 bases, leaving 3 bases not matched to a gene.